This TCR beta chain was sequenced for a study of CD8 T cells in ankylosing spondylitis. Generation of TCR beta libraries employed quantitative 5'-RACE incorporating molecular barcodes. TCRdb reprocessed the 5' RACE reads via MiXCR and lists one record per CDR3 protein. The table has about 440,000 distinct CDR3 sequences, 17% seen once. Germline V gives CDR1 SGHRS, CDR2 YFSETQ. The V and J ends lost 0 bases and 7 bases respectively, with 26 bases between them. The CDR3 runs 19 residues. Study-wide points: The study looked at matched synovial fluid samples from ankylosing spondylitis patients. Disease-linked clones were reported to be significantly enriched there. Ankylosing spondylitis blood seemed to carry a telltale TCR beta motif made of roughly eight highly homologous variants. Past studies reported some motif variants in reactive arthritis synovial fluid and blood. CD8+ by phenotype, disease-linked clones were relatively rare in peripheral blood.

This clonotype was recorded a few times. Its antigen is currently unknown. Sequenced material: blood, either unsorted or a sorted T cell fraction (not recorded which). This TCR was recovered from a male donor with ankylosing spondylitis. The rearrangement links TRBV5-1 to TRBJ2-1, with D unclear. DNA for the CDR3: TGCGCCAGCAGCTTGGGGGTAGAACAGATCGGACCGAATGGGAATGAGCAGTTCTTC. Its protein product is CASSLGVEQIGPNGNEQFF.